The following is a T cell receptor (beta chain) sequence with its context. The record originates from a study of T cells expressing NK-cell markers. Study in general: The TCR beta repertoires originated in sorted CD3+CD56+NKG2C+, CD3+CD56+NKG2C- and CD3+CD56-NKG2C+ T cells. Seven of the eight sequenced donors were HCMV-seropositive; one was seronegative.

TCRdb reprocessed the 5' RACE reads, keeping one entry per CDR3 protein, no DNA. The sample totals approximately 460,000 distinct CDR3 sequences. Germline V gene data show CDR1 as MNHEY and CDR2 as SMNVEV (reference sequence). The CDR3 length is 13 residues. Sequenced input: blood T cells: a sorted CD56 or NKG2C T cell subset, CD4+ or CD8+ T cells, or bulk PBMC T cells (not recorded which). V gene TRBV27 combines with J gene TRBJ1-3. The TCR originated in a woman aged 18 to 75 in good health. The CDR3 protein is CASSLSLGNTIYF.